This T cell receptor beta chain was obtained from a study of T-cell reconstitution after alpha-beta-depleted transplantation in children. Study-wide results and caveats: Several hundred expanded graft clones reportedly gave rise to the alpha-beta T cells present about two months after transplant. One year after transplant, T-cell counts and diversity came mostly from newly produced T cells.

It was with unique molecular identifiers that the TCRbeta library was prepared. One entry per CDR3 protein, called by TCRdb with MiXCR from the PCR reads. This table holds about 420,000 distinct CDR3 sequences, 15% to 20% found once. With regard to this clonotype: Its antigen remains unknown.

This material consisted of PBMCs, mostly from graft donor cells, taken 360 days after TCRalphabeta/CD19-depleted stem cell transplant. The TCR was taken from a boy younger than two who had a stem cell transplant for Wiskott-Aldrich syndrome, so the T cells may come from the graft donor.

The CDR3 nucleotides are TGTGCCAGCACGGGGGGCCTGATGACCCAGTACTTC. This encodes CASTGGLMTQYF. The chain recombines TRBV2 with TRBJ2-5, with a possible D match to TRBD2 (7 bases). The CDR3 totals 12 residues. V dropped 7 bases and J dropped 7 bases, with 13 bases sitting between them. Per germline, CDR1 SNHLY and CDR2 FYNNEI.